These 8 T cell receptor beta chains originate from one sample sequenced in a study of monozygotic twins with inflammatory bowel disease. Following a re-call of the 5' RACE reads, TCRdb has one entry per CDR3 protein and lacks DNA. Its clone listing holds some 90,000 distinct CDR3 sequences. Input material: blood. The receptors stem from a human donor with ulcerative colitis or Crohn's disease, or a healthy co-twin of an affected twin (not recorded which).

CDR3 in amino acids: CSVAGPFGANVLTF. This chain connects TRBV29-1 to TRBJ2-6; TCRdb lists TRBD1, though no DNA is available to test this call. The CDR3 length is 14 residues. CDR1 is SQVTM and CDR2 is ANQGSEA in the germline V gene.

The V call is TRBV20-1, the J call TRBJ1-5; there is no DNA to check the TCRdb D call of TRBD1. CDR1 and CDR2 from the germline V gene are DFQATT and SNEGSKA (reference sequence). The CDR3 has 15 amino acids. The CDR3 protein is CSATPVQARGQPQHF.

The chain links TRBV7-9 to TRBJ1-2; the D call of TRBD1 rests on TCRdb alone, since no DNA is present to check it. Germline CDR1 and CDR2: SEHNR and FQNEAQ (reference sequence). The CDR3 has 14 amino acids. CDR3 residues: CASSPSTGYHGYTF.

This chain connects TRBV15 to TRBJ2-5; TCRdb's D call of TRBD1 is untestable without DNA. The V gene's germline CDR1 is LNHNV and CDR2 YYDKDF (reference sequence). CDR3 length: 13 residues. The CDR3 spells CATSSRGAETQYF.

V is TRBV29-1 and J is TRBJ2-5. The germline V gene encodes CDR1 SQVTM and CDR2 ANQGSEA. The CDR3 runs to 11 residues. The CDR3 sequence is CSVVLVKTQYF. The variable domain in full, completed from reference TRBV29-1 and TRBJ2-5, reads SAVISQKPSRDICQRGTSLTIQCQVDSQVTMMFWYRQQPGQSLTLIATANQGSEATYESGFVIDKFPISRPNLTFSTLTVSNMSPEDSSIYLCSVVLVKTQYFGPGTRLLVL.

This sequence joins TRBV20-1 and TRBJ2-4. Germline V gives CDR1 DFQATT, CDR2 SNEGSKA (reference sequence). This CDR3 region has 11 residues. The CDR3 spells CSASVRVAQYF.

The genes are TRBV7-2 and TRBJ1-2; TCRdb's D gene call, TRBD1, goes unchecked for lack of DNA. This CDR3 spans 13 amino acids. Per the germline V gene, CDR1 is SGHTA and CDR2 is FQGNSA. The CDR3 loop is CASSRGQGAGYTF.

The chain uses TRBV7-2 and TRBJ2-5; absent DNA, TCRdb's TRBD2 call cannot be checked. This CDR3 has 15 amino acids. The germline V gene has CDR1 SGHTA and CDR2 FQGNSA. The CDR3 spells CASSFTSGGQETQYF.